The 21 T cell receptor beta chains presented below share a single source sample, sequenced in a study of CD8+CD57+ T cells in acquired aplastic anemia. CDR3 and TCR beta VDJ profiling relied on genomic DNA as the template. A single record per CDR3 protein comes from TCRdb applying MiXCR to the reads. The table has more than 150,000 distinct CDR3 sequences, around 47% seen once. The sequenced patients had an expansion of CD8+CD57+ cells seen by flow cytometry. Sequenced material: sorted CD4+, CD8+, or CD8+CD57+ T cells (not recorded which) from PBMCs. The receptors were sampled from a human donor with aplastic anemia.

This clonotype was seen at least ten times. V and J are TRBV12-5 and TRBJ1-2; D not certain. The CDR3 runs 15 residues. Germline V CDR1 and CDR2: LGHNT, FRNRAP. The V end lost 8 bases, the J end lost 2 bases, and 18 bases lay between the germline ends. CDR3 sequence: CASSYGAPSNYGYTF. The CDR3 DNA reads TGTGCTAGTAGTTATGGTGCACCATCCAACTATGGCTACACCTTC.

Of note for this clonotype: This clone may be a read error of a much larger clone one base away. The rearrangement joins TRBV3-1 to TRBJ2-7; no firm D call. The CDR3 extends over 12 amino acids. The V end was cut by 5 bases, the J end by 5 bases, with 10 bases between. Germline V gives CDR1 LGHDT, CDR2 YNNKEL (reference sequence). CDR3 DNA sequence: TGTGCCAGCAGCAGGGTTTCGAACGAGCAGTACGTC. It yields the protein CASSRVSNEQYV.

This clonotype was observed many times. V is TRBV20-1 and J is TRBJ1-3; D unclear. Trimming stripped 7 bases from V and 0 bases from J, with 4 bases between. This CDR3 region has 11 residues. The germline CDR1 and CDR2 sequences are DFQATT and SNEGSKA (reference sequence). The chain's CDR3 is CSGVSGNTIYF. The CDR3 DNA reads as TGCAGTGGGGTCTCTGGAAACACCATATATTTT.

This clonotype came up many times. V is TRBV4-3 and J is TRBJ2-3; 10 bases fit TRBD2. Unmatched junction bases numbered 6, after V lost 4 bases and J lost 5 bases. CDR3 size: 15 residues. The germline V gene encodes CDR1 LGHNA and CDR2 YSLEER. The CDR3 nucleotides are TGCGCCAGCAGCCGAGGCCTAGCGGGAGAAGATACGCAGTATTTT. This encodes CASSRGLAGEDTQYF.

The chain combines TRBV7-2 with TRBJ2-7, with no clear D. This CDR3 contains 14 residues. Germline CDR1 SGHTA, CDR2 FQGNSA. V was pared by 3 bases and J by 1 base, with 10 bases between. CDR3 amino acids: CASSFVLGSYEQYF. Here the CDR3 DNA reads TGTGCCAGCAGCTTCGTCCTAGGATCCTACGAGCAGTACTTC.

This sequence joins TRBV5-1 and TRBJ1-2; TRBD1 aligns across 9 bases. V was clipped by 5 bases and J by 8 bases; unmatched bases: 22. The CDR3 runs to 18 residues. The germline CDR1 and CDR2 sequences are SGHRS and YFSETQ. CDR3 nucleotides: TGCGCCAGCAGTTTTGCCAGTAGGGCCCCGGGACAGGGAGGCGGCTACACCTTC. Its translation: CASSFASRAPGQGGGYTF.

The chain joins TRBV10-3 to TRBJ2-3; TRBD1 agrees at 10 bases. Germline assignment: CDR1 ENHRY and CDR2 SYGVKD. The trim removed 4 bases at V and 1 base at J, leaving 11 bases unmatched. The CDR3 contains 18 residues. The CDR3 DNA follows: TGTGCCATCAGTGCTCCGCGAGGGACAGGGGACCGCACAGATACGCAGTATTTT. This gives the protein CAISAPRGTGDRTDTQYF.

This clonotype was counted only a few times. The chain uses TRBV15 and TRBJ2-1; perhaps TRBD1 as D (6 bases). Germline V gene lookup returns CDR1 LNHNV and CDR2 YYDKDF (reference sequence). The length of the CDR3 is 15 residues. V was trimmed by 1 base and J by 4 bases, leaving 11 bases between them. The CDR3 bases are TGTGCCACCAGCAGAGGTTGGGACATGTACAATGAGCAGTTCTTC. Translated, it gives CATSRGWDMYNEQFF. The variable domain in full, with the rest retrieved from reference TRBV15 and TRBJ2-1, is DAMVIQNPRYQVTQFGKPVTLSCSQTLNHNVMYWYQQKSSQAPKLLFHYYDKDFNNEADTPDNFQSRRPNTSFCFLDIRSPGLGDTAMYLCATSRGWDMYNEQFFGPGTRLTVL.

This clonotype occurred once. This sequence joins TRBV5-1 and TRBJ2-7; TRBD1 might be the D (6 bases). The germline gives CDR1 SGHRS, CDR2 YFSETQ. This CDR3 has 13 amino acids. The ends were cut back, 2 bases at V and 10 bases at J, with 16 bases in the middle. The CDR3 region is CASSLVQGEEQYF. DNA for the CDR3: TGCGCCAGCAGCTTAGTACAGGGCGAAGAACAGTACTTC.

The chain employs TRBV4-2 and TRBJ2-5; TRBD1 aligns across 11 bases. Germline V gene data show CDR1 as LGHNA and CDR2 as YNFKEQ. With 4 bases clipped from V and 4 bases from J, the junction kept 5 bases outside the gene matches. This CDR3 region has 15 residues. The CDR3 bases are TGTGCCAGCAGCCGACGGACAGGGGGCGGAGAGACCCAGTACTTC. Protein: CASSRRTGGGETQYF.

At least ten counts were recorded for this clonotype. The rearrangement links TRBV10-3 to TRBJ2-7; possibly TRBD2 for D (5 bases). V was shortened by 3 bases and J by 1 base, with 16 bases between the two germline ends. This CDR3 has 16 residues. Germline CDR1 ENHRY, CDR2 SYGVKD. This CDR3 is CAISDRSSDTSYEQYF. The CDR3 coding sequence is TGTGCCATCAGTGATAGGAGTAGCGATACTTCCTACGAGCAGTACTTC.

The chain joins TRBV10-3 to TRBJ1-5, with D unclear. Germline V gives CDR1 ENHRY, CDR2 SYGVKD. This CDR3 has 13 amino acids. V shed 0 bases and J shed 7 bases, with 7 bases lying between them. For the CDR3, the DNA is TGTGCCATCAGTGAGTCGGAGGGACAGCCCCAGCATTTT. Protein product: CAISESEGQPQHF.

V usage is TRBV2 and J usage is TRBJ2-5; D not certain. The CDR3 runs 13 residues. Trimming left V 3 bases short and J 4 bases short, with 9 bases between. CDR1 is SNHLY and CDR2 is FYNNEI in the germline V gene. The CDR3 DNA reads TGTGCCAGCAGTGACGAACGGACAGAGACCCAGTACTTC. Translation gives CASSDERTETQYF.

The chain is built from TRBV20-1 and TRBJ1-6; TRBD1 is a possible D gene (5 bases). V lost 0 bases and J 10 bases, leaving 10 bases between the germline ends. The CDR3 runs 13 residues. Per germline, CDR1 DFQATT and CDR2 SNEGSKA (reference sequence). The CDR3 DNA reads TGCAGTGCTAGAGACAGGGACCTATCACCCCTCCACTTT. Translation gives CSARDRDLSPLHF.

The chain is built from TRBV7-9 and TRBJ2-5; D call uncertain. Germline V gene lookup returns CDR1 SEHNR and CDR2 FQNEAQ (reference sequence). The length of the CDR3 is 13 residues. The V gene lost 2 bases and the J gene lost 1 base, with 5 bases spanning the gap. CDR3 amino acids: CASSLNSQETQYF. In DNA, the CDR3 is TGTGCCAGCAGCTTAAACAGCCAAGAGACCCAGTACTTC.

The rearrangement uses TRBV10-3 and TRBJ2-5; TRBD1 or TRBD2 may be the D gene (5 bases each). The ends were cut back, 9 bases at V and 4 bases at J, with 12 bases in the middle. CDR1 is ENHRY and CDR2 is SYGVKD in the germline V gene. CDR3 length: 12 amino acids. The CDR3 loop is CAMGVGTETQYF. The CDR3 nucleotides are TGTGCCATGGGGGTTGGGACAGAGACCCAGTACTTC.

This clonotype has only one observation. The rearrangement links TRBV6-1 to TRBJ2-7; 10 nucleotides line up with TRBD1. V shed 5 bases and J 6 bases; nucleotides not matched to a gene: 10. Germline lookup yields CDR1 MNHNS and CDR2 SASEGT. CDR3 length equals 15 residues. In DNA form, the CDR3 reads TGTGCCAGCAGTAGACAGGGGGCGCGTCTTGGCGAGCAGTACTTC. Protein product: CASSRQGARLGEQYF.

Regarding this clonotype: This may be a read error, as it is one base from a much larger clone. V gene TRBV2 combines with J gene TRBJ2-7, with D possibly being TRBD2 (6 bases). Between the trimmed V and J ends, which lost 11 bases and 7 bases, there was a span of 18 bases. Germline CDR1 reads SNHLY; CDR2 reads FYNNEI. This CDR3 spans 12 amino acids. CDR3 protein: CAGGVGLGEQYV. The CDR3 coding sequence is TGTGCCGGCGGGGTAGGCCTGGGGGAGCAGTACGTC.

This chain joins TRBV20-1 and TRBJ1-1; 10 bases are shared with TRBD1. Trimming cost V 6 bases and J 11 bases; bases outside gene matches: 12. The CDR3 extends over 13 amino acids. Germline CDR1 DFQATT, CDR2 SNEGSKA (reference sequence). CDR3 amino acids: CSAKNRDRGGAFF. The DNA for the CDR3 is TGCAGTGCAAAGAACCGGGACAGGGGTGGTGCTTTCTTT.

This chain joins TRBV24-1 and TRBJ2-3, with D perhaps TRBD2 (5 bases). V dropped 0 bases and J dropped 6 bases, with 15 bases sitting between them. The CDR3 runs 16 residues. Germline V lookup: CDR1 KGHDR, CDR2 SFDVKD. The CDR3 DNA reads TGTGCCACCAGTGATTTGAGGAGGACGGCACGGGATACGCAGTATTTT. Residues: CATSDLRRTARDTQYF.

This rearrangement joins TRBV14 to TRBJ2-1, with 13 bases that match TRBD2. The ends lost 0 bases at V and 10 bases at J; junction bases unmatched: 18. The germline V gene encodes CDR1 SGHDN and CDR2 FVKESK. The CDR3 is 20 amino acids. For the CDR3, the DNA is TGTGCCAGCAGCCAAGATCGTAGTGACATTTGGACTAGCGGGGGAGGGGAGCAGTTCTTC. This gives the protein CASSQDRSDIWTSGGGEQFF.